This T cell receptor beta chain was sequenced during a study of cytomegalovirus exposure and HLA in healthy donors (dated by TCRdb to 2016 to 2017). A note on the overall study: According to an earlier analysis of several hundred of the donors, some 180 million T cells yielded 95 million to 140 million unique TCR beta sequences and 276 Gb of sequence data. An early release that covered about 600 HLA-typed donors contained approximately 300 gigabases of sequencing data and 85 million to 100 million unique TCR sequences. The genetic ancestry cluster associated with self-reported Caucasian donors included 81% of the roughly 410 genotyped donors. The study aimed to test whether cataloging public T cell receptors could reveal signatures of past pathogen exposure. The T cell repertoires of under 750 subjects were profiled by immunosequencing and related to cytomegalovirus serostatus. In addition to the first cohort of 666 subjects, a separate validation cohort of approximately 120 different subjects was used. High-throughput TCR immunosequencing, statistical association of individual TCRs with disease status, and machine learning were combined to predict cytomegalovirus infection status. A later analysis re-examined previously published TCR beta repertoires from several hundred donors and added high-resolution HLA genotyping to investigate patterns of TCR occurrence. The later analysis used no new phenotypic data to find candidate immune exposures, relying instead on TCR beta sequences and their occurrence across donors. An earlier analysis of fewer than 700 of the donors applied high-throughput TCR beta sequencing to assess whether each TCR beta V gene segment acted as functional or pseudogenic. Alongside the repertoire data, information on donor age, sex, ethnicity and CMV serostatus was compiled. A later genetic analysis took genome-wide SNP genotypes for about three fifths of the 666 donors and used that subset as a discovery cohort. Every discovery cohort repertoire had been produced on one sequencing platform. HLA typing included class I and class II loci at four-digit resolution. The number of typed donors differed by locus: about 620-640 for A, B, C, DRB1 and DQB1; approximately 520 for DQA1; 606 for DPA1; and 450 to 480 for DPB1. Because of strong linkage in the cohort, roughly five DR-DQ haplotypes were treated as single units for association and clustering. Among about 400 genotyped donors of the cohort, an average of roughly 230,000 unique TCR beta nucleotide sequences was sequenced per donor, of which roughly 17% were non-productive.

The library was built by means of the immunoSEQ multiplex PCR assay. A mixture of 60 forward primers for TCR Vbeta segments and 13 reverse primers for TCR Jbeta segments was used in the multiplex PCR. The CDR3 region of rearranged TCR beta genes was amplified from genomic DNA with a multiplex PCR assay. The amplified TCR beta libraries were sequenced on the Illumina HiSeq System as 87-base-pair reads. Under the source paper's analysis protocol: In a later analysis, tens of millions of unique TCR beta chains were counted across the 500 to 850 repertoires, and roughly 10 million of these chains were shared by at least two donors. To remove PCR and sequencing errors, raw reads were error-corrected and collapsed into unique sequences using a nearest-neighbor algorithm that merged closely related sequences. CDR3 sequences were aligned to IMGT reference sequences to assign V, D and J gene segments. For a sequence to be retained, a match of at least six nucleotides to both a V gene segment and a J gene segment was required. A rearrangement counted as productive if the CDR3 had no stop codons and remained in frame with V and J, and every other rearrangement counted as non-productive. Following IMGT convention, CDR3 was defined as the stretch from the second conserved V-encoded cysteine to the conserved J-encoded phenylalanine. The earlier analysis of 587 of the donors excluded sequences that lacked an unambiguous match to a single V gene segment. In an earlier analysis of almost 600 of the donors, a V segment was called functional when productive rearrangements were above 56.7%, and segregating when the standard deviation between donors exceeded 5%. A statistical classification framework was built to diagnose cytomegalovirus status from the catalog of TCR beta chain sequences. A later analysis assigned V and J genes by comparing TCR nucleotide sequences with IMGT/GENE-DB human TR gene sequences. The TCRdist pipeline was used in a later analysis to assign CDR3 sequences and most-parsimonious VDJ recombination scenarios. In a later analysis, every TCR beta chain was defined by the combination of its CDR3 amino acid sequence and its V-gene family, and reads without a unique V-gene family were dropped. In a later analysis, 450 to 600 highly shared, low-generation-probability nucleotide sequences were removed to address suspected cross-contamination and a sequencing artifact. In a later analysis, a clonal expansion index for each public chain was calculated from normalized within-repertoire ranks of inferred template counts. In a later analysis, generation probabilities were computed with a VDJ recombination model fitted to out-of-frame rearrangements, and the resulting probabilities were checked against IGoR. In a later analysis, TCR-TCR, TCR-HLA and TCR-CMV co-occurrence was scored with hypergeometric tests, and a repertoire-size bias correction was applied to TCR pairs. A later analysis estimated false discovery rates by permuting HLA or CMV assignments 20 times. A later analysis grouped co-occurring TCRs with DBSCAN, adding TCRdist sequence similarity when clustering within HLA-allele-positive subsets. For co-occurrence clustering, repertoires with fewer than 30,000 or more than 120,000 public chains were excluded, along with a handful of repertoires with anomalous nucleotide sharing. TCRdb took this table from immuneACCESS and kept in-frame rearrangements with V and J called. Such tables lack part of the clones; where checked against another copy, unresolved V genes explain under half of the gap, and the rest is unexplained. V, J and clone size reflect that table, while D and trimming were determined from the DNA. This sample has about 100,000 clones in its table, and about 75% of those were observed once. Under 5.5% of the sample comes from the top ten.

In the germline V gene (reference sequence), CDR1 corresponds to MNHEY and CDR2 to SMNVEV. The V end loses 2 bases and the J end loses 0 bases, and a stretch of 23 bases separates them. Taken from cysteine to phenylalanine, the CDR3 has 20 residues. Solely the CDR3 DNA is kept, with 60 bases framed from the first base. Note on this clone: Its binding antigen is unknown. No base-level quality is on record; no much larger clone is a single base apart.

Overall study results and their limits: In a later analysis, the rate of TCR association differed among HLA loci, with DRB1 alleles having the most associated TCRs and HLA-C alleles having the fewest. Immune exposure information for the cohort was limited to CMV serostatus. Specific HLA alleles were associated with 15,000 to 20,000 TCR beta sequences at a false discovery rate of 0.05 in a later analysis. Because HLA typing was unavailable for some donors at each locus, only the typed subset was used in association tests. Only TCR beta chains were sequenced in this cohort, and the absence of alpha or paired-chain data limited detectable features. Because counts were too low, about 18 rarely observed V segments, including chromosome 9 orphons, were left out of the earlier analysis of a few hundred of the donors. The 87-base-pair reads could not distinguish some IMGT-functional V segments, including TRBV6-2 and TRBV6-3, so those segments were excluded. Across donors, most TCR sequences were observed very rarely, whereas some public TCRs were present in many individuals. V-gene and J-gene trimming of TCR beta chains was associated with a missense DCLRE1C variant in a later genetic analysis, and the association was replicated in an independent cohort. When HLA alleles, especially DR and DQ, strongly co-occurred, attributing TCR associations to individual alleles was difficult. In a later analysis, HLA-associated TCR beta chains were found to be more clonally expanded and to have lower generation probabilities than equally common non-associated chains. Linkage disequilibrium might explain the correlated functional status among segregating V segments, but an unknown experimental factor could not be ruled out. A later genetic analysis reported fewer N-insertions in productive TCRs among donors in an Asian-associated ancestry cluster than the roughly 640-donor mean. A total of fewer than 200 TCR beta chains were listed by the study as associated with cytomegalovirus. The classifier was reported to diagnose cytomegalovirus status with high specificity and sensitivity in both the original cohort and the validation cohort. In an earlier analysis of more than 500 of the donors, most TCR beta V segments appeared in productive rearrangements about 87% or about 30% of the time, broadly matching IMGT annotations. According to a later analysis, parvovirus B19, influenza, CMV and Epstein-Barr virus appeared linked to several top co-occurrence clusters. In a later analysis, most CMV-associated TCR beta chains were found to appear HLA-restricted, with HLA associations seemingly driven largely by CMV exposure. A further reported finding was that TCR beta sequences accurately predicted the HLA-A and HLA-B alleles for most subjects in the first cohort. Three of the identified cytomegalovirus-associated TCR beta chains were confirmed in vitro to be specific for cytomegalovirus antigens. Presence/absence analyses assumed roughly uniform sequencing depth across donors, an assumption that may not hold. It was suggested by the authors that the approach could potentially be generalized to other disease states and immunological phenotypes. A cluster of highly shared sequence variants was judged likely to represent a technical artifact of the sequencing pipeline.

In total, roughly 670 healthy bone marrow donors made up the cohort. Cohort members were all nominally healthy when sampled, although unrecorded immune exposures were likely present. The donor tested CMV seropositive, placing the donor among the 250 to 300 seropositive members of the cohort. A peripheral blood sample was collected from each donor, and TCR beta sequencing was performed on peripheral blood mononuclear cells. Genomic DNA extraction from the blood cell samples was performed with the Qiagen DNeasy Blood Extraction Kit. The V and J genes are TRBV27 and TRBJ2-1; tentative D gene TRBD2, with 5 bases matching. The sample was PBMCs. This sequence was found in a woman between 18 and 29 years old in good health and CMV-seropositive. For the CDR3, the sequence is CASSLLSGLTWGTSYNEQFF. The DNA sequence reads TGTGCCAGCAGTTTACTAAGCGGACTCACCTGGGGTACCTCCTACAATGAGCAGTTCTTC.